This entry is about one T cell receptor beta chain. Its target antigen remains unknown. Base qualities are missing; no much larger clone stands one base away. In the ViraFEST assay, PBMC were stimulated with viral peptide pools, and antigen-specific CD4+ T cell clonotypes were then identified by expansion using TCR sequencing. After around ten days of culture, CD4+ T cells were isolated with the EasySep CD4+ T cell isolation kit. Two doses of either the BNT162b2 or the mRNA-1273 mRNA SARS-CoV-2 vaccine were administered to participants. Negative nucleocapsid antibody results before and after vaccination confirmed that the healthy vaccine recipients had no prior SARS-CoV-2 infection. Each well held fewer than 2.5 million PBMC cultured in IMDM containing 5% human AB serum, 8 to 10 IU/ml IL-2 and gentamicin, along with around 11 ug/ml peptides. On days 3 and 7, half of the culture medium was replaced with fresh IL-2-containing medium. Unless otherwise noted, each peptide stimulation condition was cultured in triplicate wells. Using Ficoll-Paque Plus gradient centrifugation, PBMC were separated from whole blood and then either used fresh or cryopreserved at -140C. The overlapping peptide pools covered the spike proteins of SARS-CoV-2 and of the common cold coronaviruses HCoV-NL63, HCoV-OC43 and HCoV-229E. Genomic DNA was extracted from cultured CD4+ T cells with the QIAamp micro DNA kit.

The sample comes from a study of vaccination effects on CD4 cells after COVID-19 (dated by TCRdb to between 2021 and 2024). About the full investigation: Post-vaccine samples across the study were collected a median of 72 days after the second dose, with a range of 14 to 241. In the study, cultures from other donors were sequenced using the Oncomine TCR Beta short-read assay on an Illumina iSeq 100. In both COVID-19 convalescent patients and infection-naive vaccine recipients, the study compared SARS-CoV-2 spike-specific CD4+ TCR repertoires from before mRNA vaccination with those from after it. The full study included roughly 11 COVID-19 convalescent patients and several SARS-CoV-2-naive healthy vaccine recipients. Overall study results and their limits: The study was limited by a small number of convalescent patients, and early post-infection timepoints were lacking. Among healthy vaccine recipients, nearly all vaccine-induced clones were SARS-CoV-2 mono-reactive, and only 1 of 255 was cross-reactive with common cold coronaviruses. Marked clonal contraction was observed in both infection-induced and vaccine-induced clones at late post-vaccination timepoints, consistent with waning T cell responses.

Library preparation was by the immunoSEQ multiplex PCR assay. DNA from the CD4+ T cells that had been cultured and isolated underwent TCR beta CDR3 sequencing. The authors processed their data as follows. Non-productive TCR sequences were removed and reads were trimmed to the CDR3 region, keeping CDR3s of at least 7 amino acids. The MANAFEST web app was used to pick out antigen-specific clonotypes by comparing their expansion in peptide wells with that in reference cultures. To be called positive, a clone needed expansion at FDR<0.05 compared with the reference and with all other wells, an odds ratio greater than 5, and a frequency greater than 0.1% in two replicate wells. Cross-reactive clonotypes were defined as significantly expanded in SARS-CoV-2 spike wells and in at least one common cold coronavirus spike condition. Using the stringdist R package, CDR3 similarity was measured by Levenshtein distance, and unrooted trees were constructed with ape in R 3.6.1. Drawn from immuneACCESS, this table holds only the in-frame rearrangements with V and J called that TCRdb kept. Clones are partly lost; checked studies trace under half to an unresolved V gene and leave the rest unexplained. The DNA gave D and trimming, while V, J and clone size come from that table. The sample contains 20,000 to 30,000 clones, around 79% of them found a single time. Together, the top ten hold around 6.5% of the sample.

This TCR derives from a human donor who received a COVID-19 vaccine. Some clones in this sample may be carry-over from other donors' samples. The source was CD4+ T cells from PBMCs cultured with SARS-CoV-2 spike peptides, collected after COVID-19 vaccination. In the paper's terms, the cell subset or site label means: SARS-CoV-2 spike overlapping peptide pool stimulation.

The CDR3: CASSPRQGAQETQYF. The DNA is as follows: TGTGCCAGCAGCCCCAGACAGGGGGCCCAAGAGACCCAGTACTTC. The rearrangement joined TRBV7-2 to TRBJ2-5; a stretch of 10 junction bases matches TRBD1. Measured from the cysteine to the phenylalanine, the CDR3 is 15 residues long. Only the CDR3 DNA is retained, 45 bases long and in frame from the first base. At the junction V is shortened by 5 bases and J by 1 base; bases outside the gene matches: 4. CDR1 SGHTA and CDR2 FQGNSA were looked up in the germline V gene.